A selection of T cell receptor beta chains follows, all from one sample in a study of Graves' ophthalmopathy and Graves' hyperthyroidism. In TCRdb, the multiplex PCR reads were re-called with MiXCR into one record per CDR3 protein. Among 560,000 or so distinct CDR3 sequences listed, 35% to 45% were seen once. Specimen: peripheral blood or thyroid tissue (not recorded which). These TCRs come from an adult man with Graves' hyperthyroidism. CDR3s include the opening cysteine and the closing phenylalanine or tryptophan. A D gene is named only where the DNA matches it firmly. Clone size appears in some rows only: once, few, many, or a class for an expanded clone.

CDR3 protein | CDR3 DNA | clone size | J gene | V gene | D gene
CATSYEAGVGSGEQFF | TGTGCCACCAGTTATGAAGCGGGAGTAGGTAGCGGTGAGCAGTTCTTC | - | TRBJ2-1 | TRBV24-1 | TRBD2
CATAALAVNEQFF | TGTGCCACGGCCGCACTAGCGGTCAATGAGCAGTTCTTC | few | TRBJ2-1 | TRBV24-1 | TRBD2
CASSPSRGQGLPEAFF | TGTGCCAGCAGTCCATCACGCGGACAGGGTTTGCCTGAAGCTTTCTTT | many | TRBJ1-1 | TRBV12-3/TRBV12-4 | TRBD1
CASRDTGVPQPQHF | TGTGCCAGCAGAGACACAGGGGTCCCTCAGCCCCAGCATTTT | many | TRBJ1-5 | TRBV12-3/TRBV12-4 | TRBD1
CASSLGPGTGYGGYTF | TGTGCCAGCAGCTTGGGGCCCGGGACAGGGTATGGTGGCTACACCTTC | - | TRBJ1-2 | TRBV5-6 | TRBD1
CATSKREWETQHF | TGTGCCACCAGTAAGCGGGAGTGGGAGACCCAGCATTTT | once | TRBJ1-5 | TRBV15 | -
CASGRGVEQYF | TGTGCCAGCGGTAGGGGGGTCGAGCAGTACTTC | few | TRBJ2-7 | TRBV28 | -
CASSYSQDRGRPYEQYF | TGTGCCAGCAGTTACTCACAGGACAGGGGGCGCCCCTACGAGCAGTACTTC | many | TRBJ2-7 | TRBV12-3/TRBV12-4 | TRBD1
CSGTDAWGDGYTF | TGCAGTGGTACCGACGCGTGGGGCGACGGCTACACCTTC | few | TRBJ1-2 | TRBV20-1 | -
CASRQGIAEQYF | TGTGCCAGCAGACAGGGAATAGCCGAGCAGTACTTC | - | TRBJ2-7 | TRBV27 | -
CASSLGPAEAGYTF | TGTGCCAGCAGTCTGGGTCCTGCGGAAGCTGGCTACACCTTC | many | TRBJ1-2 | TRBV12-3/TRBV12-4 | -
CASSLVSSGANVLTF | TGTGCCAGCAGCCTCGTCAGCTCTGGGGCCAACGTCCTGACTTTC | many | TRBJ2-6 | TRBV4-2 | -
CASSLRQGIEQFF | TGCGCCAGCAGTTTACGACAGGGAATCGAGCAGTTCTTC | once | TRBJ2-1 | TRBV10-2 | TRBD1
CASSLDQDQPQHF | TGTGCCAGCAGCTTAGATCAGGATCAGCCCCAGCATTTT | many | TRBJ1-5 | TRBV7-6 | -
CASSYSGGTGTEAFF | TGTGCCAGCAGTTACTCGGGGGGCACCGGCACTGAAGCTTTCTTT | few | TRBJ1-1 | TRBV6-5 | -
CAIGTDMANTIYF | TGTGCCATCGGGACGGACATGGCTAACACCATATATTTT | - | TRBJ1-3 | TRBV10-3 | -
CSVAQGRGYEQYF | TGCAGCGTTGCACAGGGGCGAGGCTACGAGCAGTACTTC | - | TRBJ2-7 | TRBV29-1 | TRBD1
CASSAGTGALNTEAFF | TGTGCCAGTAGTGCCGGGACAGGGGCCCTGAACACTGAAGCTTTCTTT | - | TRBJ1-1 | TRBV19 | TRBD1
CASSQPDYNSPLHF | TGTGCCAGCAGTCAGCCCGACTATAATTCACCCCTCCACTTT | - | TRBJ1-6 | TRBV6-5 | -
CASSLEGSLSYEQYF | TGTGCCAGCAGCTTAGAAGGAAGTCTGAGCTACGAGCAGTACTTC | many | TRBJ2-7 | TRBV7-9 | -
CAIGDSRGTEAFF | TGTGCCATCGGGGACAGTCGGGGCACTGAAGCTTTCTTT | - | TRBJ1-1 | TRBV10-3 | TRBD1
CASTRTSEDYTGELFF | TGTGCCAGCACCAGGACTAGCGAAGATTACACCGGGGAGCTGTTTTTT | - | TRBJ2-2 | TRBV25-1 | TRBD2
CASRHGQGNSPLHF | TGTGCCAGCAGGCACGGTCAGGGGAATTCACCCCTCCACTTT | few | TRBJ1-6 | TRBV27 | -
CSANPGSSEQYF | TGCAGTGCTAATCCGGGGAGCAGCGAGCAGTACTTC | - | TRBJ2-7 | TRBV20-1 | -
CASSIYPPGRHSDGYTF | TGTGCCAGTAGTATATATCCGCCGGGACGACATTCAGATGGCTACACCTTC | - | TRBJ1-2 | TRBV19 | -
CASSSGTPGEQFF | TGTGCCAGCAGCAGCGGGACTCCGGGTGAGCAGTTCTTC | - | TRBJ2-1 | TRBV7-9 | TRBD2
CASRILQGKVSAGYTF | TGTGCCAGCAGGATACTACAGGGAAAGGTCTCGGCTGGCTACACCTTC | many | TRBJ1-2 | TRBV6-5 | -
CASSLALGGRGNEQFF | TGTGCCAGCAGCTTAGCGCTTGGCGGGAGAGGCAATGAGCAGTTCTTC | - | TRBJ2-1 | TRBV7-9 | TRBD2
CASSLRSGASQPQHF | TGTGCCAGCAGTTTAAGGTCAGGGGCCAGCCAGCCCCAGCATTTT | - | TRBJ1-5 | TRBV12-3/TRBV12-4 | -
CASSLRALGGLGSGANVLTF | TGTGCCAGCAGCTTAAGGGCCCTGGGGGGGCTCGGCTCTGGGGCCAACGTCCTGACTTTC | many | TRBJ2-6 | TRBV7-8 | -
CASSVSTNYGYTF | TGTGCCAGCAGTGTCAGTACTAACTATGGCTACACCTTC | many | TRBJ1-2 | TRBV2 | -
CASSLEDVRMNTEAFF | TGTGCCAGCAGCTTAGAGGACGTTAGAATGAACACTGAAGCTTTCTTT | many | TRBJ1-1 | TRBV7-9 | -
CPSRLNRGLNQPQHF | TGTCCCAGTAGATTGAACAGGGGGCTGAATCAGCCCCAGCATTTT | - | TRBJ1-5 | TRBV19 | TRBD1
CSAPDSDDEKLFF | TGCAGTGCGCCGGACAGCGATGACGAAAAACTGTTTTTT | - | TRBJ1-4 | TRBV20-1 | -
CASSSRGYKPLHF | TGTGCCAGCAGCTCCCGGGGCTATAAACCCCTCCACTTT | - | TRBJ1-6 | TRBV11-2 | -
CASSQDLGGPQHF | TGTGCCAGCAGCCAAGATCTGGGAGGCCCGCAGCATTTT | few | TRBJ1-5 | TRBV3-1 | -
CSATDFTSNQPQHF | TGCAGTGCTACCGACTTCACTAGCAATCAGCCCCAGCATTTT | - | TRBJ1-5 | TRBV20-1 | -
CSAVGERTDTQYF | TGCAGCGCGGTGGGGGAACGCACAGATACGCAGTATTTT | few | TRBJ2-3 | TRBV20-1 | -
CATSDAGTGHQETQYF | TGTGCCACCAGTGATGCCGGGACAGGTCATCAAGAGACCCAGTACTTC | - | TRBJ2-5 | TRBV24-1 | TRBD1
CASSPTSYTDTQYF | TGTGCCAGCAGCCCAACTAGCTACACAGATACGCAGTATTTT | - | TRBJ2-3 | TRBV11-2 | -
CASRPSALGGTEAFF | TGTGCCAGCAGGCCCTCTGCCCTAGGGGGGACTGAAGCTTTCTTT | many | TRBJ1-1 | TRBV12-3/TRBV12-4 | -
CSVDAEEVAVNEQFF | TGCAGCGTTGATGCCGAGGAGGTGGCAGTCAATGAGCAGTTCTTC | - | TRBJ2-1 | TRBV29-1 | -
CASSPPFMSGTGELFF | TGTGCCAGCAGCCCTCCCTTTATGTCAGGCACCGGGGAGCTGTTTTTT | - | TRBJ2-2 | TRBV7-8 | -
CASSTGGNTEAFF | TGTGCCAGCAGCACCGGGGGGAACACTGAAGCTTTCTTT | many | TRBJ1-1 | TRBV7-6 | -
CASSSSGGAFETQYF | TGTGCCAGCAGCAGTAGCGGGGGGGCCTTTGAGACCCAGTACTTC | few | TRBJ2-5 | TRBV5-8 | TRBD2
CASSVDSLNSPLHF | TGTGCCAGCAGCGTAGACAGCCTAAATTCACCCCTCCACTTT | - | TRBJ1-6 | TRBV7-2 | -
CASSEARGIWSYEQYF | TGTGCCAGCAGTGAAGCGCGGGGGATTTGGTCCTACGAGCAGTACTTC | many | TRBJ2-7 | TRBV2 | TRBD2
CASSLEGANYGYTF | TGCGCCAGCAGCTTGGAAGGGGCCAACTATGGCTACACCTTC | many | TRBJ1-2 | TRBV5-1 | -
CAISEGQVGGEQYF | TGTGCCATCAGTGAGGGACAGGTGGGAGGCGAGCAGTACTTC | few | TRBJ2-7 | TRBV6-5 | TRBD1
CASSFRDRVEAEAFF | TGTGCCAGCAGCTTCCGGGACAGGGTCGAGGCTGAAGCTTTCTTT | - | TRBJ1-1 | TRBV7-9 | TRBD1
CSASSFGQSNTEAFF | TGCAGTGCTTCTTCCTTCGGGCAGTCGAACACTGAAGCTTTCTTT | - | TRBJ1-1 | TRBV20-1 | -
CSADPDFTDTQYF | TGCAGCGCTGATCCGGATTTCACAGATACGCAGTATTTT | few | TRBJ2-3 | TRBV29-1 | -
CASSINTGTGNSPLHF | TGTGCCAGCAGCATCAACACCGGGACAGGGAATTCACCCCTCCACTTT | - | TRBJ1-6 | TRBV7-9 | TRBD1
CASSRTGESGELFF | TGCGCCAGCTCCCGGACAGGGGAATCCGGGGAGCTGTTTTTT | - | TRBJ2-2 | TRBV7-9 | TRBD1
CASSFPRGQRTNEKLFF | TGTGCCAGCAGCTTCCCCCGTGGACAGCGAACTAATGAAAAACTGTTTTTT | many | TRBJ1-4 | TRBV7-8 | -
CATPDEGRNQPQHF | TGTGCCACCCCCGACGAAGGGAGGAATCAGCCCCAGCATTTT | many | TRBJ1-5 | TRBV6-4 | -
CSVEASPDTQYF | TGCAGCGTTGAAGCGAGCCCAGATACGCAGTATTTT | few | TRBJ2-3 | TRBV29-1 | -